Presented here are 27 T cell receptor beta chains from one specimen sequenced in a study of response to subunit inactivated influenza vaccine. TCRdb independently ran MiXCR on the RT-PCR reads; one entry per CDR3 protein. There are 500,000 to 550,000 distinct CDR3 sequences in the sample; less than 25% occur only once, and about 3% lies in the top ten. These records were also assigned to another study, of T cells expressing NK-cell markers. That publication notes: Scientists made TCR beta cDNA using 5'RACE template switching with UMIs.

The input for sequencing was CD4+ T cells sorted from PBMCs, taken 12 days after vaccination. The source of these receptors is a man aged 50 to 60 who received an inactivated influenza vaccine.

This clonotype was found a few times. CDR3 amino acids: CSARAQSPFIDGYTF. The CDR3 bases are TGCAGTGCTAGAGCCCAAAGTCCGTTTATTGATGGCTACACCTTC. The chain recombines TRBV20-1 with TRBJ1-2; D gene uncertain. Germline V lookup: CDR1 DFQATT, CDR2 SNEGSKA (reference sequence). The CDR3 totals 15 residues. Deletions cut 1 base from V and 6 bases from J, with 18 bases between.

The rearrangement uses TRBV20-1 and TRBJ1-1, with D hard to call. Per germline, CDR1 DFQATT and CDR2 SNEGSKA (reference sequence). This CDR3 is 10 amino acids long. Trimming pared 3 bases from V and 6 bases from J, leaving 5 bases between. The DNA of the CDR3 is TGCAGTGCTAGTGCCCCTGAAGCTTTCTTT. Its protein is CSASAPEAFF.

This clonotype was picked up many times. The chain joins TRBV29-1 to TRBJ2-5; the D call may be TRBD1 or TRBD2 (5 bases each). Trimming left V 6 bases short and J 3 bases short, with 5 bases between. This CDR3 contains 10 residues. The germline V gene encodes CDR1 SQVTM and CDR2 ANQGSEA. The CDR3 nucleotides read TGCAGCGTGGGGGAAGAGACCCAGTACTTC. Its protein product is CSVGEETQYF.

The chain joins TRBV28 to TRBJ2-7; D remains ambiguous. Per germline, CDR1 MDHEN and CDR2 SYDVKM. The V end was cut by 5 bases, the J end by 6 bases, with 20 bases between. This CDR3 is 15 amino acids long. This CDR3 is CASSGADSLGREQYF. The CDR3 DNA reads TGTGCCAGCAGTGGAGCCGACTCGCTTGGGCGCGAGCAGTACTTC.

The chain has TRBV29-1 and TRBJ2-3; 11 positions match TRBD2. J lost 2 bases, V lost 4 bases, and 5 bases had no gene match. CDR3 size: 15 residues. The germline gives CDR1 SQVTM, CDR2 ANQGSEA. The CDR3 is CSVAGTSGDTDTQYF. The CDR3 bases are TGCAGCGTTGCGGGGACTAGCGGTGACACAGATACGCAGTATTTT.

This sequence joins TRBV20-1 and TRBJ2-2, with 11 bases aligning to TRBD2. Looked up from germline, CDR1 is DFQATT and CDR2 is SNEGSKA (reference sequence). This CDR3 spans 17 amino acids. After removal of 3 bases from V and 5 bases from J, the junction contained 11 bases not matched to a gene. CDR3 sequence: CSASIPRLAGRTGELFF. The CDR3 DNA is TGCAGTGCTAGTATCCCTAGACTAGCGGGAAGGACCGGGGAGCTGTTTTTT.

V gene TRBV6-2 or TRBV6-3 combines with J gene TRBJ2-7; maybe TRBD1 (6 bases). The CDR3 totals 16 residues. V shed 2 bases and J shed 3 bases, with 17 bases lying between them. Germline CDR1 MNHEY, CDR2 SVGEGT. The CDR3 sequence: CASSYPPGVGVYEQYF. CDR3 DNA sequence: TGTGCCAGCAGTTACCCCCCAGGGGTTGGAGTCTACGAGCAGTACTTC.

This clonotype has more than one count but fewer than ten. The V call is TRBV11-2, the J call TRBJ2-7; TRBD1 matches 11 bases. The CDR3 has 20 amino acids. Germline V gene sequence: CDR1 SGHAT, CDR2 FQNNGV. V was pared by 5 bases and J by 1 base, with 19 bases of the junction left unmatched. DNA for the CDR3: TGTGCCAGCAGCCTGACGCTTACCATGGCCGGGACAGGGGGGTCCTACGAGCAGTACTTC. It is translated as CASSLTLTMAGTGGSYEQYF.

CDR3 DNA: TGTGCCAGCTCACCCCGGCGGGCGGGGGAGCAGTACTTC. Encoded protein: CASSPRRAGEQYF. The rearrangement joins TRBV18 to TRBJ2-7; the D gene is possibly TRBD2 (6 bases). The ends were cut back, 3 bases at V and 7 bases at J, with 13 bases in the middle. The CDR3 is made up of 13 amino acids. Per germline, CDR1 KGHSH and CDR2 LQKENI. The entire variable domain, with the rest obtained from reference TRBV18 and TRBJ2-7, is as follows: NAGVMQNPRHLVRRRGQEARLRCSPMKGHSHVYWYRQLPEEGLKFMVYLQKENIIDESGMPKERFSAEFPKEGPSILRIQQVVRGDSAAYFCASSPRRAGEQYFGPGTRLTVT.

This chain uses TRBV27 with TRBJ1-2, with 8 bases identical to TRBD1. This CDR3 is built from 15 residues. Per germline, CDR1 MNHEY and CDR2 SMNVEV (reference sequence). The V segment lost 2 bases and the J segment 7 bases; nucleotides outside the gene matches: 9. CDR3 sequence (DNA): TGTGCCAGCAGTTTAGAGCGCAGGGGGCGCGGTGGCTACACCTTC. Translation gives CASSLERRGRGGYTF.

This clonotype was seen more than once but under ten times. J is TRBJ2-5 and V is TRBV14; the D is unclear. Germline V gives CDR1 SGHDN, CDR2 FVKESK. The length of the CDR3 is 20 residues. The V end was cut by 3 bases, the J end by 2 bases, with 28 bases between. CDR3: CASSHPDTPRALPAQETQYF. The DNA of the CDR3 is TGTGCCAGCAGCCACCCCGACACGCCTAGGGCCCTACCGGCTCAAGAGACCCAGTACTTC.

The chain couples TRBV5-1 to TRBJ2-7; 8 bases match TRBD2. The J segment lost 5 bases and the V segment lost 1 base, leaving 5 bases of the junction unmatched. Germline CDR1 reads SGHRS; CDR2 reads YFSETQ. The length of the CDR3 is 14 residues. The CDR3 region has the DNA TGCGCCAGCAGCTTGACTAGCGGCTTCGACGAGCAGTACTTC. Its protein is CASSLTSGFDEQYF.

This clonotype was detected only a few times. The chain has TRBV7-6 and TRBJ1-3; no clear D. Trimming removed 0 bases at V and 6 bases at J, with 6 bases between. This CDR3 comprises 13 residues. From germline, CDR1 is SGHVS and CDR2 FNYEAQ. The CDR3 DNA follows: TGTGCCAGCAGCTTAGCCGGTGAAAACACCATATATTTT. It encodes CASSLAGENTIYF.

This clonotype was seen a few times. The gene calls are TRBV20-1 and TRBJ1-4; TRBD1 agrees at 8 bases. Per the germline V gene, CDR1 is DFQATT and CDR2 is SNEGSKA (reference sequence). The CDR3 has 13 amino acids. J gave up 5 bases and V 5 bases, and 4 bases lay outside the gene matches. The CDR3 loop is CSAAQGGNEKLFF. The CDR3 DNA reads as TGCAGTGCTGCACAGGGGGGGAATGAAAAACTGTTTTTT.

This clonotype appeared a few times. The CDR3 spells CASSLRLQGGLNTEAFF. The CDR3 coding sequence is TGTGCCAGCAGCTTAAGGCTACAGGGGGGTCTGAACACTGAAGCTTTCTTT. This rearrangement joins TRBV7-2 to TRBJ1-1; TRBD1 matches at 8 bases. There are 17 residues in the CDR3. The germline V gene encodes CDR1 SGHTA and CDR2 FQGNSA. V lost 2 bases to trimming and J lost 0 bases; unmatched junction nucleotides: 8. The whole variable domain, filled in from reference TRBV7-2 and TRBJ1-1, reads GAGVSQSPSNKVTEKGKDVELRCDPISGHTALYWYRQSLGQGLEFLIYFQGNSAPDKSGLPSDRFSAERTGGSVSTLTIQRTQQEDSAVYLCASSLRLQGGLNTEAFFGQGTRLTVV.

The V call is TRBV5-1, the J call TRBJ2-2; the D gene is possibly TRBD1 (6 bases). Germline lookup yields CDR1 SGHRS and CDR2 YFSETQ. The CDR3 extends over 14 amino acids. V lost 7 bases to trimming and J lost 1 base, with 11 bases between them. CDR3 loop: CASAPTGNTGELFF. The CDR3 DNA follows: TGCGCCAGCGCACCGACAGGGAACACCGGGGAGCTGTTTTTT.

V usage is TRBV2 and J usage is TRBJ1-2; the D is unclear. Germline values: CDR1 SNHLY, CDR2 FYNNEI. With 4 bases removed from V and 5 bases from J, the gap between germline ends came to 11 bases. CDR3 size: 13 residues. The CDR3 sequence is CASSAVGSYGYTF. The CDR3 bases are TGTGCCAGCAGTGCCGTGGGCTCGTATGGCTACACCTTC.

Only a few counts were recorded for this clonotype. V is TRBV25-1 and J is TRBJ1-2; D uncertain. Trimming took off 4 bases at V and 4 bases at J, with 10 bases between the two ends. This CDR3 contains 13 residues. Germline V gene sequence: CDR1 MGHDK, CDR2 SYGVNS. The CDR3 DNA reads as TGTGCCAGCAGTGTAATCCCGGGCTATGGCTACACCTTC. Its translation: CASSVIPGYGYTF.

The sample holds a few counts of this clonotype. In DNA, the CDR3 is TGCAGTGCGGAACCGGGACGCGAGGAAAAACTGTTTTTT. This gives the protein CSAEPGREEKLFF. V usage is TRBV20-1 and J usage is TRBJ1-4, with D maybe TRBD1 (5 bases). Trimming took 6 bases from V and 8 from J, leaving 16 bases between them. This CDR3 spans 13 amino acids. From germline, CDR1 is DFQATT and CDR2 SNEGSKA (reference sequence).

This clonotype came up a few times. V gene TRBV6-1 combines with J gene TRBJ2-1; 9 nucleotides match TRBD2. The CDR3 has 17 amino acids. Unmatched junction bases numbered 11, after V lost 8 bases and J lost 0 bases. Per germline, CDR1 MNHNS and CDR2 SASEGT. The CDR3 region has the DNA TGTGCCAGCGGAGGAAGACGCGGGAGGGGCTCCTACAATGAGCAGTTCTTC. Its translation is CASGGRRGRGSYNEQFF.

This clonotype was found many times. V usage is TRBV5-6 and J usage is TRBJ1-2; possible D gene TRBD1, 6 bases. The length of the CDR3 is 15 residues. V was cut by 4 bases and J by 8 bases, with 21 bases left in between. Germline V lookup: CDR1 SGHDT, CDR2 YYEEEE. The CDR3 sequence is CASSAIGGGLGGYTF. The CDR3 DNA reads TGTGCCAGCAGCGCGATAGGTGGGGGGCTCGGCGGCTACACCTTC.

The V call is TRBV7-2, the J call TRBJ2-5; D is ambiguous. Germline lookup yields CDR1 SGHTA and CDR2 FQGNSA. The V end was cut by 4 bases, the J end by 5 bases, with 11 bases between. This CDR3 comprises 13 residues. The CDR3 spells CASSWGSAETQYF. The CDR3 bases are TGTGCCAGCAGCTGGGGAAGCGCCGAGACCCAGTACTTC.

The chain combines TRBV7-9 with TRBJ1-2; D call uncertain. This CDR3 is 12 amino acids long. From germline, CDR1 is SEHNR and CDR2 FQNEAQ (reference sequence). Deletions cut 1 base from V and 7 bases from J, with 7 bases between. The DNA for the CDR3 is TGTGCCAGCAGCTTAGTAGGGTTTGGCTACACCTTC. It yields the protein CASSLVGFGYTF. Drawing the rest from reference TRBV7-9 and TRBJ1-2, the complete variable domain is DTGVSQNPRHKITKRGQNVTFRCDPISEHNRLYWYRQTLGQGPEFLTYFQNEAQLEKSRLLSDRFSAERPKGSFSTLEIQRTEQGDSAMYLCASSLVGFGYTFGSGTRLTVV.

This clonotype came up a few times. This rearrangement joins TRBV12-3 or TRBV12-4 to TRBJ2-7, with TRBD1 matching 10 bases. J lost 2 bases, V lost 4 bases, and 5 bases had no gene match. The CDR3 runs 15 residues. The CDR3 spells CASSWDRGLAYEQYF. DNA of the CDR3: TGTGCCAGCAGTTGGGACAGGGGCCTAGCCTACGAGCAGTACTTC.

The rearrangement joins TRBV5-1 to TRBJ2-2; D might be TRBD2 (5 bases). Trimming pared 2 bases from V and 0 bases from J, leaving 14 bases between. The CDR3 loop spans 17 amino acids. Germline V gene sequence: CDR1 SGHRS, CDR2 YFSETQ. In nucleotides, the CDR3 is TGCGCCAGCAGCTTCGGGGATTTTATTCCGAACACCGGGGAGCTGTTTTTT. Protein product: CASSFGDFIPNTGELFF.

The J gene is TRBJ2-5, the V gene TRBV4-2; 9 nucleotides line up with TRBD2. CDR1 and CDR2 from the germline V gene are LGHNA and YNFKEQ. The CDR3 runs 14 residues. V was clipped by 8 bases and J by 2 bases; unmatched bases: 6. For the CDR3, the DNA is TGTGCCAGCGGCCCTGGACTAGCGCAAGAGACCCAGTACTTC. This gives the protein CASGPGLAQETQYF.

The chain couples TRBV20-1 to TRBJ2-5; D may be TRBD2 (6 bases). Trimming shortened V by 2 bases and J by 3 bases, and 16 bases separated the two germline ends. Germline V CDR1 and CDR2: DFQATT, SNEGSKA (reference sequence). CDR3 length equals 15 residues. The CDR3 nucleotides read TGCAGTGCTAGATACATCGGCCCGGGGGAAGAGACCCAGTACTTC. Its protein is CSARYIGPGEETQYF.